This T cell receptor beta chain emerged from a study of blood T cells in healthy people across ages. With respect to this clonotype: Its matching antigen is unknown.

Whole-study findings and limits: Age showed a roughly linear inverse relationship with TCR beta diversity per million T cells.

CDR1 and CDR2 (germline): DFQATT, SNEGSKA (reference sequence). V was trimmed by 2 bases and J by 9 bases, leaving 11 bases between them. The length of the CDR3 is 13 residues. Through a sample-barcoded 5' primer and a J-beta primer mix, a second PCR was run for roughly 6 to 12 cycles. Each cDNA was tagged by a template-switch adaptor containing 12 random nucleotides. Each CDR3 protein gets one entry after TCRdb re-called the 5' RACE reads with MiXCR. Of hundreds of thousands of distinct CDR3 sequences in the sample, under 45% are singletons; the top ten hold about 21%. Sequencing was performed on blood. The gene calls are TRBV20-1 and TRBJ1-6, with D unclear. This clonotype originated in a man aged 55-75 years in good health. The CDR3 DNA follows: TGCAGTGCTAGACGAGTCCTGGGTTCACCCCTCCACTTT. It codes for CSARRVLGSPLHF.